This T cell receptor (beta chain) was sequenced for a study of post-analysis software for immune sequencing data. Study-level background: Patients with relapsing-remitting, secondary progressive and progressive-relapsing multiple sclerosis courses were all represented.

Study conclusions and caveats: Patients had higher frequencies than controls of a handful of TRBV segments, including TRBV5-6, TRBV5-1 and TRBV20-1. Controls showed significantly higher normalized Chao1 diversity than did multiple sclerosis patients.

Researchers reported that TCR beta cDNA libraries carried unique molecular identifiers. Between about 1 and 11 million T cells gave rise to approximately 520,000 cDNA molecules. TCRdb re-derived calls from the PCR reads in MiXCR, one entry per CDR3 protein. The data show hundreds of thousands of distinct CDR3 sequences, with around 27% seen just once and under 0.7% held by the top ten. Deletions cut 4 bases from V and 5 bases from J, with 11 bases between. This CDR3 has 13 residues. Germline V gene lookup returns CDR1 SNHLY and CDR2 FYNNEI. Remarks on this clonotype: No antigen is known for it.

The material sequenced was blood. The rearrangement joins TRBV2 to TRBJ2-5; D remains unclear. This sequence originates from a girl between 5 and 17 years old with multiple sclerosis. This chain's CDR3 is CASSGVTGETQYF. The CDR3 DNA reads TGTGCCAGCAGTGGTGTGACCGGGGAGACCCAGTACTTC.